This T cell receptor beta chain was identified during a study of blood T cells in healthy people across ages. Background on the study: About one barcoded beta molecule per two T cells was the capture yield of template switching.

For the second PCR, which ran for about 7 to 11 cycles, a sample-barcoded 5' primer and a J-beta primer mix were used. MiXCR, applied by TCRdb to the 5' RACE reads, yields one record per CDR3 protein. The sample records 780,000 or so distinct CDR3 sequences, more than 20% being singletons. A note on this clonotype: Its antigen remains unidentified.

The study's findings and limits: Unsorted PBMC material precluded a definitive naive versus antigen-experienced comparison. Higher diversity and more naive CD4+ cells were features of long-lived donors, compared to aged donors. TCR beta diversity, measured per million T cells, fell in a roughly linear way with age.

Germline V lookup: CDR1 ENHRY, CDR2 SYGVKD. V lost 4 bases and J lost 6; bases outside the gene matches: 5. CDR3 length: 14 amino acids. In addition, the sample was reused for a study of T cells of mothers and their children.

The sample comprised blood. The chain combines TRBV10-3 with TRBJ2-5; 10 nucleotides agree with TRBD1. The TCR comes from a boy younger than 18 in good health. CDR3 in amino acids: CAISGPDRGKTQYF. In nucleotides, the CDR3 is TGTGCCATCAGTGGACCGGACAGGGGGAAGACCCAGTACTTC.